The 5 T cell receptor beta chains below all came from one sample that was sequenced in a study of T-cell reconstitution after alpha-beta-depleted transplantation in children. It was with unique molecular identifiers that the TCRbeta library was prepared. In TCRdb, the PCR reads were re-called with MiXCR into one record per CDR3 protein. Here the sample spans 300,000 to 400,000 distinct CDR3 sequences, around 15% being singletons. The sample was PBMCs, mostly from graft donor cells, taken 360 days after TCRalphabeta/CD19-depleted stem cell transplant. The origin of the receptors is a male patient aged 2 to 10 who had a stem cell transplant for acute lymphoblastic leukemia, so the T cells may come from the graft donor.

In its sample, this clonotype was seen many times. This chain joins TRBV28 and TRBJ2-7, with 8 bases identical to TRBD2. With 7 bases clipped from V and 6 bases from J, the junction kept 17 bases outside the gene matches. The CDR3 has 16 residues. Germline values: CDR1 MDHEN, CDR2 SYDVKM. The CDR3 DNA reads TGTGCCAGCACTTCTCCTGGGGGGACTAGTATTCGCGAGCAGTACTTC. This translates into CASTSPGGTSIREQYF.

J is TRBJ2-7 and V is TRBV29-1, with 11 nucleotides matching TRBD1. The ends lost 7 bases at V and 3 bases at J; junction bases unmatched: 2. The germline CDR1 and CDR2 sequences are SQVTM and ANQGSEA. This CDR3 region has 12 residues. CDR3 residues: CSGTGGGYEQYF. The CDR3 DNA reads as TGCAGCGGGACAGGGGGCGGCTACGAGCAGTACTTC.

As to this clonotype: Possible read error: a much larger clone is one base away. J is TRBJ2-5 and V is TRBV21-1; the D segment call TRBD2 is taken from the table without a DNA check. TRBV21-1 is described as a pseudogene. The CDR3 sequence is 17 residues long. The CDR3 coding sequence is TGTGTCAGCAGCAAAGTAGATCCTAGCGGGACACAAGAGACCCAGTACTTC. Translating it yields CVSSKVDPSGTQETQYF.

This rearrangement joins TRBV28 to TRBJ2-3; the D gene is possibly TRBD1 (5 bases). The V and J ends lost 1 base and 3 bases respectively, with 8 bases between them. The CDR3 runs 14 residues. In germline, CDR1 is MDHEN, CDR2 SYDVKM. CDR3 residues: CASSLFRETDTQYF. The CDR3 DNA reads TGTGCCAGCAGTTTATTCAGGGAAACAGATACGCAGTATTTT.

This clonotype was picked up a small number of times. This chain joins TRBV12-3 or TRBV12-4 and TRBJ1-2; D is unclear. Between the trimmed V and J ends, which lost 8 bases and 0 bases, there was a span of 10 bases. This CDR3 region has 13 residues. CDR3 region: CASAPGANYGYTF. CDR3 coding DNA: TGTGCCAGCGCCCCTGGGGCTAACTATGGCTACACCTTC.